A single sample is the source of the 20 T cell receptor beta chains below, sequenced in a study of T cell responses to AZD1222 COVID-19 vaccine. Profiled with immunoSEQ multiplex PCR; TCRdb holds only in-frame clones, not every one. The table records around 140,000 clones, roughly 87% of them present only once. The specimen comprised peripheral blood, sampled 28 days after the second AZD1222 dose. The receptors originated from an adult who received the AZD1222 COVID-19 vaccine.

The genes are TRBV5-1 and TRBJ1-5; 9 positions match TRBD1. The germline V gene has CDR1 SGHRS and CDR2 YFSETQ. The V gene end was trimmed by 0 bases and the J gene end by 7 bases; junction bases not matched to a gene: 8. The CDR3 is 16 amino acids. Here the CDR3 DNA reads TGCGCCAGCAGCTTGGAAGGGACAGGGTATGGGCAGCCCCAGCATTTT. It codes for CASSLEGTGYGQPQHF.

The chain employs TRBV5-1 and TRBJ2-7, with D possibly TRBD1 on 5 matching bases. CDR1 SGHRS and CDR2 YFSETQ come from the germline V gene. The CDR3 totals 12 residues. Trimming removed 4 bases at V and 3 bases at J, with 8 bases between. This chain's CDR3 is CASSAGYYEQYF. Written as DNA, the CDR3 is TGCGCCAGCAGCGCAGGGTACTACGAGCAGTACTTC.

The genes are TRBV28 and TRBJ1-4, with D tentatively TRBD1 (5 bases). Trimming left V 4 bases short and J 10 bases short, with 13 bases between. The CDR3 has 13 residues. In germline, CDR1 is MDHEN, CDR2 SYDVKM. Here the CDR3 DNA reads TGTGCCAGCAGTTCCGGAGACGGGGGAAAACTGTTTTTT. This codes for CASSSGDGGKLFF.

This chain connects TRBV10-3 to TRBJ2-2; D is undetermined. The CDR3 is 13 amino acids. Germline V gives CDR1 ENHRY, CDR2 SYGVKD. The germline V and J ends were trimmed by 10 bases and 0 bases, with 9 bases remaining between them. The DNA of the CDR3 is TGTGCCACCCGAGACACGAACACCGGGGAGCTGTTTTTT. This sequence encodes CATRDTNTGELFF.

The CDR3 region has the DNA TGTGCCAGCACCCCTACTAGCGGGAGTTTGTCAGGGGAGCTGTTTTTT. This codes for CASTPTSGSLSGELFF. The chain has TRBV9 and TRBJ2-2, with 11 nucleotides matching TRBD2. The germline V gene has CDR1 SGDLS and CDR2 YYNGEE. The CDR3 length is 16 residues. Trimming took 6 bases from V and 8 from J; bases not matched to a gene: 12.

The V gene is TRBV28, the J gene TRBJ1-5, with D tentatively TRBD1 (6 bases). This CDR3 spans 15 amino acids. CDR1 and CDR2 from the germline V gene are MDHEN and SYDVKM. V was pared by 2 bases and J by 9 bases, with 17 bases between. CDR3: CASSLGDGGARPQHF. CDR3 sequence (DNA): TGTGCCAGCAGTTTAGGCGATGGGGGGGCCCGGCCCCAGCATTTT. Looking up the rest from reference TRBV28 and TRBJ1-5 gives the full variable domain: DVKVTQSSRYLVKRTGEKVFLECVQDMDHENMFWYRQDPGLGLRLIYFSYDVKMKEKGDIPEGYSVSREKKERFSLILESASTNQTSMYLCASSLGDGGARPQHFGDGTRLSIL.

J is TRBJ2-7 and V is TRBV10-1; D is undetermined. CDR1 WNHNN and CDR2 SYGVQD come from the germline V gene (reference sequence). Trimming shortened V by 7 bases and J by 0 bases, and 16 bases separated the two germline ends. The CDR3 length is 15 residues. In nucleotides, the CDR3 is TGCGCCAGCATAGGGCCGAGGCCAAGCTCCTACGAGCAGTACTTC. As protein: CASIGPRPSSYEQYF.

The chain has TRBV4-1 and TRBJ2-1, with D possibly being TRBD1 (5 bases). This CDR3 comprises 12 residues. Germline V gene data show CDR1 as MGHRA and CDR2 as YSYEKL. V was pared by 3 bases and J by 15 bases, with 15 bases between. The CDR3 spells CASSHLDSPLFF. The DNA of the CDR3 is TGCGCCAGCAGCCACCTTGACAGTCCTCTGTTCTTC.

This clone has at least ten counts. The chain joins TRBV3-1 (or the pseudogene TRBV3-2) to TRBJ1-4; the match to TRBD1 covers 10 bases. Germline values: CDR1 LGHDT, CDR2 YNNKEL (reference sequence). The CDR3 is 17 amino acids. Unmatched junction bases numbered 6, after V lost 0 bases and J lost 5 bases. The DNA for the CDR3 is TGTGCCAGCAGCCAAGAGGGGCCGGGACAGGGGAATGAAAAACTGTTTTTT. This translates into CASSQEGPGQGNEKLFF.

The chain carries TRBV14 and TRBJ1-3, with TRBD1 as a possible D gene (6 bases). V gave up 3 bases and J gave up 4 bases, with 13 bases separating them. Germline CDR1 and CDR2: SGHDN and FVKESK. The CDR3 runs to 15 residues. The CDR3 DNA reads TGTGCCAGCAGCCAGTCACAGGGTCGCGGAAACACCATATATTTT. It is translated as CASSQSQGRGNTIYF.

The genes are TRBV5-1 and TRBJ1-1; 7 nucleotides line up with TRBD1. The germline gives CDR1 SGHRS, CDR2 YFSETQ. Trimming cost V 4 bases and J 7 bases; bases outside gene matches: 10. The CDR3 contains 14 residues. Written as DNA, the CDR3 is TGCGCCAGCAGCACCGGCGAAGGGGGCTTTGAAGCTTTCTTT. This encodes CASSTGEGGFEAFF.

The chain recombines TRBV6-6 with TRBJ2-6; D gene unclear. The CDR3 is 12 amino acids. CDR1 MNHNY and CDR2 SVGAGI come from the germline V gene (reference sequence). The V gene lost 5 bases and the J gene lost 16 bases, with 15 bases spanning the gap. This chain's CDR3 is CASSGSGKTLTF. Written as DNA, the CDR3 is TGTGCCAGCAGTGGAAGTGGCAAGACACTGACTTTC.

The J gene is TRBJ1-5, the V gene TRBV27; the D is unclear. The CDR3 has 13 amino acids. Deletions cut 4 bases from V and 3 bases from J, with 7 bases between. Germline V lookup: CDR1 MNHEY, CDR2 SMNVEV (reference sequence). The CDR3 DNA reads TGTGCCAGCAGTTCCCATGTCAATCAGCCCCAGCATTTT. Its translation is CASSSHVNQPQHF.

This clone has just one count. The chain combines TRBV3-1 (or the pseudogene TRBV3-2) with TRBJ2-1; the D is unclear. Germline V lookup: CDR1 LGHDT, CDR2 YNNKEL (reference sequence). The V end was cut by 1 base, the J end by 8 bases, with 15 bases between. CDR3 length: 15 amino acids. CDR3 sequence reads: CASSQGARPGDEQFF. For the CDR3, the DNA is TGTGCCAGCAGCCAAGGAGCGCGGCCCGGTGATGAGCAGTTCTTC.

The chain employs TRBV6-2 or TRBV6-3 and TRBJ2-1; D is possibly TRBD2 (5 bases). The V gene's germline CDR1 is MNHEY and CDR2 SVGEGT. The CDR3 covers 16 residues. V was shortened by 3 bases and J by 0 bases, with 12 bases between the two germline ends. This chain's CDR3 is CASSYLAGSSYNEQFF. For the CDR3, the DNA is TGTGCCAGCAGTTATCTCGCGGGCAGCTCCTACAATGAGCAGTTCTTC.

The chain recombines TRBV5-1 with TRBJ1-1; 7 bases agree with TRBD1. The V segment lost 6 bases and the J segment 3 bases; nucleotides outside the gene matches: 2. Per the germline V gene, CDR1 is SGHRS and CDR2 is YFSETQ. The CDR3 runs 12 residues. The CDR3 sequence: CASTQGDTEAFF. The CDR3 DNA follows: TGCGCCAGCACCCAGGGGGACACTGAAGCTTTCTTT.

The chain couples TRBV25-1 to TRBJ2-7, with a weak D call TRBD2 (7 bases). Per germline, CDR1 MGHDK and CDR2 SYGVNS. The CDR3 has 15 residues. Trimming left V 0 bases short and J 6 bases short, with 15 bases between. As DNA, the CDR3 is TGTGCCAGCAGTGAATATAGCGGGCCGACAGGCGAGCAGTACTTC. It is translated as CASSEYSGPTGEQYF.

This rearrangement joins TRBV7-2 to TRBJ1-2; possible D gene TRBD1, 6 bases. V lost 5 bases and J lost 2, with 9 bases in between. In germline, CDR1 is SGHTA, CDR2 FQGNSA. This CDR3 is 13 amino acids long. The CDR3 reads CASSVGQNYGYTF. The CDR3 coding sequence is TGTGCCAGCAGCGTAGGACAGAACTATGGCTACACCTTC. Filled out from reference TRBV7-2 and TRBJ1-2, the complete variable domain reads GAGVSQSPSNKVTEKGKDVELRCDPISGHTALYWYRQSLGQGLEFLIYFQGNSAPDKSGLPSDRFSAERTGGSVSTLTIQRTQQEDSAVYLCASSVGQNYGYTFGSGTRLTVV.

The chain couples TRBV20-1 to TRBJ2-5, with 10 bases aligning to TRBD2. From germline, CDR1 is DFQATT and CDR2 SNEGSKA (reference sequence). The CDR3 covers 20 residues. V shed 3 bases, J shed 5 bases, and the junction held 24 bases outside the gene matches. The CDR3 spells CSASPAAWTQREGRMETQYF. DNA for the CDR3: TGCAGTGCTAGTCCCGCAGCATGGACCCAGCGGGAGGGGAGAATGGAGACCCAGTACTTC.

This rearrangement joins TRBV7-2 to TRBJ2-5; D assignment may be TRBD1 or TRBD2 (6 bases each). The CDR3 loop spans 16 amino acids. Germline V gene sequence: CDR1 SGHTA, CDR2 FQGNSA. Trimming removed 2 bases at V and 5 bases at J, with 18 bases between. CDR3 sequence (DNA): TGTGCCAGCAGCTTAAGGGGGGAGGACCTAAGGGAGACCCAGTACTTC. Translated: CASSLRGEDLRETQYF.